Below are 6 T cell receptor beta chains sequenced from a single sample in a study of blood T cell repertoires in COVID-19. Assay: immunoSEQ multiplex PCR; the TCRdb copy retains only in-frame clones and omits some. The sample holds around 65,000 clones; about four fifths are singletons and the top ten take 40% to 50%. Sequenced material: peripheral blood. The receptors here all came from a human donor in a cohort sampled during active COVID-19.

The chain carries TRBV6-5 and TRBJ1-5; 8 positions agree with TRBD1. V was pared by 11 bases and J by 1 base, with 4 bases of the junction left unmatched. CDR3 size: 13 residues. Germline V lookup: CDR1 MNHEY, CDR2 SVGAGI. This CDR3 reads CAVGQGSNQPQHF. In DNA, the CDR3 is TGTGCCGTTGGACAGGGAAGCAATCAGCCCCAGCATTTT.

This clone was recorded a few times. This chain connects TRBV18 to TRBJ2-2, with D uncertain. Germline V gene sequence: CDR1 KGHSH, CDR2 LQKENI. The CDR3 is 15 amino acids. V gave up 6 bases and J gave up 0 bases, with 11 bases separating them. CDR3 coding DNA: TGTGCCAGCTCCGCTGGCATCCCGAACACCGGGGAGCTGTTTTTT. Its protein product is CASSAGIPNTGELFF.

CDR3 nucleotides: TGTGCCAGCAGCCCAGGGAAAGCGCCGAGCACAGATACGCAGTATTTT. Translation gives CASSPGKAPSTDTQYF. The V call is TRBV3-1 (or the pseudogene TRBV3-2), the J call TRBJ2-3, with D possibly being TRBD1 (5 bases). CDR1 and CDR2 (germline): LGHDT, YNNKEL (reference sequence). The CDR3 is 16 residues long. Trimming took off 4 bases at V and 0 bases at J, with 14 bases between the two ends.

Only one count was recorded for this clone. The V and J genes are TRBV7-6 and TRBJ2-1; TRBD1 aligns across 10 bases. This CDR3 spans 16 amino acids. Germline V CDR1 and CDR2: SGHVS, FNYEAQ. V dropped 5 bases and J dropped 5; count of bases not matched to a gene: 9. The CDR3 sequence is CASSGRTGGPHNEQFF. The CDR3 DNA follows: TGTGCCAGCAGCGGGCGGACAGGGGGACCACACAATGAGCAGTTCTTC.

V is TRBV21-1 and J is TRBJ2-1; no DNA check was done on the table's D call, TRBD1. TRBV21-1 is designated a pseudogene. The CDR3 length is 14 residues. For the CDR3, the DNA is TGTGCCAGCGTCCACGGACAGCCTGACGATGAGCAGTTCTTC. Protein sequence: CASVHGQPDDEQFF.

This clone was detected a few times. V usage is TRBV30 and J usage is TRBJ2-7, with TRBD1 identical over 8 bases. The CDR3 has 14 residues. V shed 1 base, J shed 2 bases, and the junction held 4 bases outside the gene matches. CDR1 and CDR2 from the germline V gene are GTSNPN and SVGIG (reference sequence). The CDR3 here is CAWSGGQGTYEQYF. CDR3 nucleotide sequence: TGTGCCTGGAGTGGAGGACAGGGTACCTACGAGCAGTACTTC. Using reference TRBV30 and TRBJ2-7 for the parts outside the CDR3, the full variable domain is SQTIHQWPATLVQPVGSPLSLECTVEGTSNPNLYWYRQAAGRGLQLLFYSVGIGQISSEVPQNLSASRPQDRQFILSSKKLLLSDSGFYLCAWSGGQGTYEQYFGPGTRLTVT.